One sample yielded the 11 T cell receptor beta chains listed below, sequenced in a study of regulatory T cells in long-lasting Graves disease. The time point: persistent/refractory GD, antithyroid drugs over 5 years with positive TRAb. PBMC-derived RNA was used for the TCR library. For TCR beta, libraries came from iRepertoire HTBI primers and Arm-PCR of CDR3 regions. TCRdb independently ran MiXCR on the multiplex PCR reads; one entry per CDR3 protein. This repertoire shows more than 350,000 distinct CDR3 sequences, around 20% found once; its top ten account for 13% to 15%. The sample in question was peripheral blood mononuclear cells (PBMCs), obtained when the disease was refractory, from a patient treated with antithyroid drugs. The receptors here all came from a female donor with Graves disease.

This rearrangement joins TRBV20-1 to TRBJ1-5; perhaps TRBD1 as D (5 bases). Germline-derived CDR1 and CDR2 are DFQATT and SNEGSKA (reference sequence). This CDR3 spans 15 amino acids. The V end lost 5 bases, the J end lost 2 bases, and 16 bases lay between the germline ends. The CDR3 here is CSARRGGSGNQPQHF. The CDR3, as DNA: TGCAGTGCTCGCCGCGGGGGGAGCGGCAATCAGCCCCAGCATTTT.

On this clonotype: A far larger clone is a single base away, which makes a read error likely. This chain uses TRBV12-3 or TRBV12-4 with TRBJ2-7; 14 bases are shared with TRBD2. The CDR3 has 17 residues. The CDR3 region is CAISEGTSGSGEYEQYF. The CDR3 DNA reads as TGTGCCATCAGTGAAGGGACTAGCGGGAGTGGGGAATACGAGCAGTACTTC.

This clonotype was picked up a small number of times. V gene TRBV5-1 combines with J gene TRBJ2-5, with D maybe TRBD2 (6 bases). The CDR3 is made up of 15 amino acids. From germline, CDR1 is SGHRS and CDR2 YFSETQ. The ends were cut back, 2 bases at V and 5 bases at J, with 16 bases in the middle. In nucleotides, the CDR3 is TGCGCCAGCAGCTTTAGCGGCCCGCCGGGGGAGACCCAGTACTTC. Translated, it gives CASSFSGPPGETQYF.

In this sample, this clonotype turned up many times. This chain joins TRBV28 and TRBJ1-2; D might be TRBD1 (5 bases). V was cut by 3 bases and J by 7 bases, with 15 bases left in between. CDR3 size: 14 residues. The V gene's germline CDR1 is MDHEN and CDR2 SYDVKM. The CDR3 region has the DNA TGTGCCAGCAGTTTCGGGCGGGGGGTTTCTGGCTACACCTTC. This translates into CASSFGRGVSGYTF.

The chain couples TRBV28 to TRBJ2-3; 10 bases are shared with TRBD2. The J segment lost 6 bases and the V segment lost 5 bases, leaving 5 bases of the junction unmatched. CDR1 MDHEN and CDR2 SYDVKM come from the germline V gene. The CDR3 is 14 residues long. The CDR3 sequence: CASSISGRKDTQYF. The DNA for the CDR3 is TGTGCCAGCAGTATTAGCGGGAGGAAGGATACGCAGTATTTT.

This clonotype was counted between two and nine times. This chain joins TRBV9 and TRBJ2-7; unclear D gene. V shed 1 base and J shed 5 bases, with 13 bases lying between them. The CDR3 runs 14 residues. Germline CDR1 SGDLS, CDR2 YYNGEE. CDR3 coding DNA: TGTGCCAGCAGCGTAAGTGGACGACCTGACGAGCAGTACTTC. The encoded protein is CASSVSGRPDEQYF.

This clonotype was counted ten times or more. V usage is TRBV28 and J usage is TRBJ2-7; D is possibly TRBD2 (5 bases). The V gene lost 3 bases and the J gene lost 1 base, with 25 bases spanning the gap. Germline V lookup: CDR1 MDHEN, CDR2 SYDVKM. The CDR3 is 19 amino acids. CDR3 amino acids: CASSLGQTSGLGLSYEQYF. In DNA form, the CDR3 reads TGTGCCAGCAGTTTGGGCCAAACGTCCGGACTGGGCCTATCCTACGAGCAGTACTTC.

The gene calls are TRBV20-1 and TRBJ2-5; D not certain. The CDR3 length is 12 residues. V lost 3 bases, J lost 0 bases, and 5 bases lay in between. Germline lookup yields CDR1 DFQATT and CDR2 SNEGSKA (reference sequence). CDR3 DNA: TGCAGTGCTAGTGTGGACCAAGAGACCCAGTACTTC. As protein: CSASVDQETQYF.

The table lists this clonotype with many counts. This chain joins TRBV2 and TRBJ2-4, with a tentative D call TRBD1 (7 bases). The CDR3 is made up of 14 amino acids. Trimming pared 3 bases from V and 8 bases from J, leaving 14 bases between. CDR1 and CDR2 from the germline V gene are SNHLY and FYNNEI. The CDR3 DNA reads TGTGCCAGCAGTGAGGAGGGGGCGCCAGACATTCAGTACTTC. It specifies CASSEEGAPDIQYF.

Comments on this clonotype: Given a much more abundant clone one base away, this may be a read error. The V gene is TRBV28, the J gene TRBJ1-4; tentative D call: TRBD1 (5 bases). Looked up from germline, CDR1 is MDHEN and CDR2 is SYDVKM. There are 15 residues in the CDR3. The DNA of the CDR3 is TGTGCCAGCAGTTTTTTCAGGGATGTTGATGAAGAACTGTTTTTT. Amino acids: CASSFFRDVDEELFF. Looking up the rest from reference TRBV28 and TRBJ1-4 gives the full variable domain: DVKVTQSSRYLVKRTGEKVFLECVQDMDHENMFWYRQDPGLGLRLIYFSYDVKMKEKGDIPEGYSVSREKKERFSLILESASTNQTSMYLCASSFFRDVDEELFFGSGTQLSVL.

Regarding this clonotype: A much bigger clone sits one base away, suggesting this may be a read error. This chain joins TRBV27 and TRBJ2-5; 12 nucleotides align to TRBD2. CDR1 is MNHEY, CDR2 SMNVEV, per germline (reference sequence). CDR3 size: 15 residues. In DNA form, the CDR3 reads TGTGTCAGCAGCGGGACTAGCGGGCAGCAAGAGACCCAGTACTTC. Protein sequence: CVSSGTSGQQETQYF.